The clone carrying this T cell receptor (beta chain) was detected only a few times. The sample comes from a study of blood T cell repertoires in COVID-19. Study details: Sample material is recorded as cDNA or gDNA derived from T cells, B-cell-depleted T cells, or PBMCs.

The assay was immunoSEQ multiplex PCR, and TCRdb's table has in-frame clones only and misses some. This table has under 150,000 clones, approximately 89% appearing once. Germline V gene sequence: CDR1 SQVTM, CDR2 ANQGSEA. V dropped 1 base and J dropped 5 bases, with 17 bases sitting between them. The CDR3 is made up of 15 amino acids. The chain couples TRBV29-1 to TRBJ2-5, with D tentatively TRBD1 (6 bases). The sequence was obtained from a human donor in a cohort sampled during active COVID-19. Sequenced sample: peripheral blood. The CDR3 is CSVEALLQGRETQYF. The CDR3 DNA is TGCAGCGTTGAAGCCCTTCTACAGGGCCGCGAGACCCAGTACTTC.